A single sample gave rise to the 27 T cell receptor beta chains below, sequenced in a study of CD8+ T cells in alopecia areata. Regarding treatment: oral pan-JAK inhibitor, 5-10 mg twice daily. cDNA reverse transcribed from extracted RNA served as the sequencing template. Repertoires were generated with immunoSEQ multiplex PCR, while TCRdb's copy carries only in-frame clones and drops some. The sample carries some 180,000 clones, about 51% recorded once. The source material was CD8+ T cells sorted from blood, sampled between weeks 51 and 54, from a patient treated with tofacitinib. The receptors derive from a human donor with alopecia areata.

The V and J genes are TRBV4-1 and TRBJ1-2; D unclear. The V gene lost 4 bases and the J gene lost 7 bases, with 7 bases spanning the gap. The CDR3 runs 11 residues. Germline V gene data show CDR1 as MGHRA and CDR2 as YSYEKL. CDR3 bases: TGCGCCAGCAGCCGAAACGGTGGCTACACCTTC. Translation gives CASSRNGGYTF.

This clone was counted a few times. The chain joins TRBV6-6 to TRBJ2-5; D uncertain. From germline, CDR1 is MNHNY and CDR2 SVGAGI (reference sequence). Trimming took 6 bases from V and 5 from J, leaving 13 bases between them. The CDR3 contains 13 residues. The CDR3 DNA follows: TGTGCCAGCAGCCCGGATGCAGAGGAGACCCAGTACTTC. Translation: CASSPDAEETQYF.

The table lists this clone with a few counts. The chain recombines TRBV6-5 with TRBJ2-7; no definite D call. Trimming shortened V by 0 bases and J by 1 base, and 7 bases separated the two germline ends. The CDR3 loop spans 14 amino acids. From germline, CDR1 is MNHEY and CDR2 SVGAGI. CDR3 in amino acids: CASSYSPESYEQYF. In DNA, the CDR3 is TGTGCCAGCAGTTACTCGCCGGAGTCCTACGAGCAGTACTTC.

The chain recombines TRBV4-1 with TRBJ1-1; no clear D gene. From germline, CDR1 is MGHRA and CDR2 YSYEKL. V was trimmed by 1 base and J by 8 bases, leaving 11 bases between them. The CDR3 length is 13 residues. The CDR3 loop reads CASSQGSWREAFF. The CDR3 bases are TGCGCCAGCAGCCAAGGTTCCTGGAGAGAAGCTTTCTTT.

This chain uses TRBV13 with TRBJ2-7, with D possibly matching TRBD2 (6 bases). The CDR3 sequence is 14 residues long. Trimming cost V 4 bases and J 6 bases, with 16 bases left between them. Germline lookup yields CDR1 PRHDT and CDR2 FYEKMQ (reference sequence). CDR3 sequence: CASSSTPGGGEQYF. CDR3 in DNA: TGTGCCAGCAGCTCGACCCCCGGGGGTGGCGAGCAGTACTTC.

The V call is TRBV6-1, the J call TRBJ2-7; TRBD1 matches 8 bases. CDR3 length: 16 residues. Germline values: CDR1 MNHNS, CDR2 SASEGT. Germline trimming cut 3 bases from V and 0 bases from J; bases unmatched to any gene: 7. CDR3 bases: TGTGCCAGCAGTGAGGGTCCCGGGACAGGCTCCTACGAGCAGTACTTC. Protein sequence: CASSEGPGTGSYEQYF.

The chain joins TRBV6-5 to TRBJ1-5; 9 bases are shared with TRBD1. From germline, CDR1 is MNHEY and CDR2 SVGAGI. The CDR3 runs 15 residues. Trimming at V came to 5 bases and at J to 6 bases, leaving 8 bases not matched to a gene. CDR3 DNA sequence: TGTGCCAGCAGTGGCACGGGACAGGGAGGTCAGCCCCAGCATTTT. It is translated as CASSGTGQGGQPQHF.

This clone was detected a few times. CDR3 loop: CASSLSGGAKETQYF. The CDR3 DNA follows: TGTGCCAGCAGCCTTAGCGGGGGGGCAAAAGAGACCCAGTACTTC. The genes are TRBV7-9 and TRBJ2-5; 11 positions match TRBD2. Germline loops: CDR1 SEHNR, CDR2 FQNEAQ (reference sequence). This CDR3 is 15 amino acids long. Losses at the gene ends were 5 bases for V and 3 bases for J; bases not matched to a gene: 5.

This clone appeared a single time. The chain carries TRBV30 and TRBJ2-5, with D possibly called TRBD1 or TRBD2 (6 bases each). The CDR3 is 12 amino acids. Germline CDR1 is GTSNPN and CDR2 is SVGIG (reference sequence). V lost 5 bases and J 3 bases, leaving 10 bases between the germline ends. CDR3 nucleotides: TGTGCCTGGGCGGGACAAAAAGAGACCCAGTACTTC. Protein product: CAWAGQKETQYF.

The chain's CDR3 is CASSLGDGTYEQYF. In DNA form, the CDR3 reads TGCGCCAGCAGCTTAGGAGACGGGACCTACGAGCAGTACTTC. The chain joins TRBV5-1 to TRBJ2-7, with D perhaps matching TRBD2 (5 bases). The V gene lost 2 bases and the J gene lost 2 bases, with 11 bases spanning the gap. The germline CDR1 and CDR2 sequences are SGHRS and YFSETQ. The CDR3 contains 14 residues.

The rearrangement links TRBV7-8 to TRBJ2-7, with 10 positions matching TRBD2. V dropped 5 bases and J dropped 1; count of bases not matched to a gene: 8. The CDR3 contains 16 residues. CDR1 and CDR2 (germline): SGHVS, FQNEAQ. This CDR3 reads CASSPQIAGGSYEQYF. CDR3 DNA: TGTGCCAGCAGCCCTCAGATAGCGGGGGGATCCTACGAGCAGTACTTC.

This clone showed up just a few times. This chain links TRBV2 with TRBJ2-7, with TRBD1 as a possible D gene (5 bases). The germline gives CDR1 SNHLY, CDR2 FYNNEI. V lost 6 bases, J lost 6 bases, and 18 bases lay in between. The CDR3 length is 14 residues. The CDR3 coding sequence is TGTGCCAGCAGAGGCGGCAGGGTGATTACCGAGCAGTACTTC. Amino acids: CASRGGRVITEQYF.

The table lists this clone with a few counts. This rearrangement joins TRBV30 to TRBJ2-4, with 8 nucleotides matching TRBD2. The CDR3 extends over 15 amino acids. The V gene end was trimmed by 7 bases and the J gene end by 3 bases; junction bases not matched to a gene: 11. The V gene's germline CDR1 is GTSNPN and CDR2 SVGIG (reference sequence). This chain's CDR3 is CAFHGGAKDKNIQYF. In DNA, the CDR3 is TGTGCCTTCCACGGGGGGGCTAAGGACAAAAACATTCAGTACTTC. The full variable domain, its missing parts supplied by reference TRBV30 and TRBJ2-4, is SQTIHQWPATLVQPVGSPLSLECTVEGTSNPNLYWYRQAAGRGLQLLFYSVGIGQISSEVPQNLSASRPQDRQFILSSKKLLLSDSGFYLCAFHGGAKDKNIQYFGAGTRLSVL.

This chain connects TRBV29-1 to TRBJ2-3; 11 bases agree with TRBD2. The germline V gene encodes CDR1 SQVTM and CDR2 ANQGSEA. The CDR3 consists of 13 residues. The junction had 1 base not matched to a gene; V was cut back by 2 bases and J by 6 bases. The CDR3: CSVERLAGDTQYF. The DNA of the CDR3 is TGCAGCGTTGAAAGACTAGCGGGGGATACGCAGTATTTT.

Here the CDR3 reads CASSETANRNTEAFF. CDR3 bases: TGTGCCAGCAGCGAGACCGCGAACAGGAACACTGAAGCTTTCTTT. The V gene is TRBV9, the J gene TRBJ1-1; D gene uncertain. The CDR3 runs 15 residues. The ends were cut back, 3 bases at V and 1 base at J, with 13 bases in the middle. CDR1 is SGDLS and CDR2 is YYNGEE in the germline V gene. The variable domain in full, with the rest retrieved from reference TRBV9 and TRBJ1-1, is DSGVTQTPKHLITATGQRVTLRCSPRSGDLSVYWYQQSLDQGLQFLIQYYNGEERAKGNILERFSAQQFPDLHSELNLSSLELGDSALYFCASSETANRNTEAFFGQGTRLTVV.

This chain links TRBV6-5 with TRBJ1-1; D is undetermined. The length of the CDR3 is 15 residues. V was cut by 5 bases and J by 1 base, with 14 bases left in between. Looked up from germline, CDR1 is MNHEY and CDR2 is SVGAGI. The CDR3 DNA follows: TGTGCCAGCAGTAACCAAGAGGATGGGAACACTGAAGCTTTCTTT. Translating gives CASSNQEDGNTEAFF.

The chain uses TRBV27 and TRBJ2-7, with 8 bases identical to TRBD2. The CDR3 extends over 15 amino acids. Germline CDR1 is MNHEY and CDR2 is SMNVEV (reference sequence). The V segment lost 3 bases and the J segment 1 base; nucleotides outside the gene matches: 5. DNA of the CDR3: TGTGCCAGCAGTTTGGCCGGGACTAGATCCTACGAGCAGTACTTC. This sequence encodes CASSLAGTRSYEQYF.

This chain uses TRBV4-1 with TRBJ2-7; no firm D call. This CDR3 has 15 residues. Germline V gives CDR1 MGHRA, CDR2 YSYEKL. V was clipped by 4 bases and J by 1 base, with 14 bases between them. The CDR3 sequence is CASSPRSGSSYEQYF. As DNA, the CDR3 is TGCGCCAGCAGCCCGAGGTCGGGCAGTTCCTACGAGCAGTACTTC.

This clone has more than one count but fewer than ten. The V gene is TRBV7-9, the J gene TRBJ2-7, with 7 bases aligning to TRBD2. Germline V gene sequence: CDR1 SEHNR, CDR2 FQNEAQ (reference sequence). V trimming: 6 bases; J trimming: 3 bases; junction bases outside the gene matches: 8. CDR3 length equals 14 residues. This chain's CDR3 is CASSSGGLVYEQYF. CDR3 bases: TGTGCCAGCAGTTCGGGGGGTCTCGTCTACGAGCAGTACTTC.

The chain has TRBV7-2 and TRBJ2-5, with 8 bases fitting TRBD1. CDR1 and CDR2 from the germline V gene are SGHTA and FQGNSA. This CDR3 comprises 15 residues. V dropped 5 bases and J dropped 4; count of bases not matched to a gene: 9. This CDR3 reads CASSPNQGAPETQYF. DNA for the CDR3: TGTGCCAGCAGCCCGAACCAGGGGGCTCCAGAGACCCAGTACTTC.

This chain links TRBV5-1 with TRBJ1-1; 7 bases map to TRBD1. This CDR3 has 14 residues. Germline V CDR1 and CDR2: SGHRS, YFSETQ. V gave up 0 bases and J gave up 4 bases; unmatched junction bases: 3. For the CDR3, the DNA is TGCGCCAGCAGCTTGGACAGGGGTAGCACTGAAGCTTTCTTT. It yields the protein CASSLDRGSTEAFF.

This clone was counted between two and nine times. This chain links TRBV10-3 with TRBJ2-1, with 9 bases lining up with TRBD2. CDR3 length: 15 residues. Germline CDR1 ENHRY, CDR2 SYGVKD. V trimming: 1 base; J trimming: 5 bases; junction bases outside the gene matches: 3. Here the CDR3 reads CAISELVAGDNEQFF. The CDR3 bases are TGTGCCATCAGTGAGTTGGTAGCGGGGGACAATGAGCAGTTCTTC.

This clone was picked up a small number of times. The rearrangement links TRBV29-1 to TRBJ2-3; D unresolved. V was cut by 7 bases and J by 3 bases, with 8 bases left in between. The CDR3 loop spans 11 amino acids. Germline V gene data show CDR1 as SQVTM and CDR2 as ANQGSEA. The CDR3 sequence: CSGGRTDTQYF. DNA of the CDR3: TGCAGCGGCGGTCGGACAGATACGCAGTATTTT.

This clone was counted only a few times. The V and J genes are TRBV7-2 and TRBJ2-3, with 8 nucleotides matching TRBD2. J gave up 3 bases and V 0 bases, and 5 bases lay outside the gene matches. Germline CDR1 is SGHTA and CDR2 is FQGNSA. This CDR3 has 16 amino acids. CDR3 sequence: CASSLAPGLGTDTQYF. The CDR3 DNA is TGTGCCAGCAGCTTAGCCCCGGGACTAGGGACAGATACGCAGTATTTT.

The chain has TRBV10-2 and TRBJ2-5, with D tentatively TRBD1 or TRBD2 (6 bases each). Trimming removed 6 bases at V and 5 bases at J, with 16 bases between. This CDR3 has 14 residues. Per the germline V gene, CDR1 is WSHSY and CDR2 is SAAADI. CDR3 coding DNA: TGCGCCAGCAGCCCGACAGGTCGGGGGGAGACCCAGTACTTC. Translated, it gives CASSPTGRGETQYF.

This clone has more than one count but fewer than ten. The chain employs TRBV13 and TRBJ2-3, with 7 bases fitting TRBD1. Looked up from germline, CDR1 is PRHDT and CDR2 is FYEKMQ (reference sequence). V shed 5 bases, J shed 4 bases, and the junction held 9 bases outside the gene matches. This CDR3 region has 15 residues. CDR3 loop: CASSSRDRQADTQYF. As DNA, the CDR3 is TGTGCCAGCAGCAGCCGGGACAGACAAGCAGATACGCAGTATTTT.

Turning to this clone: The same CDR3 also results from other DNA sequences found in this sample. The V and J genes are TRBV27 and TRBJ2-7, with D hard to call. The CDR3 runs 12 residues. The V and J ends lost 3 bases and 4 bases respectively, with 7 bases between them. Germline V CDR1 and CDR2: MNHEY, SMNVEV (reference sequence). In DNA form, the CDR3 reads TGTGCCAGCAGTTTGACGGGTTACGAGCAGTACTTC. It specifies CASSLTGYEQYF.